This T cell receptor beta chain was identified during a study of cytomegalovirus exposure and HLA in healthy donors. Study-level findings and limits: In vitro work confirmed that a few CMV-associated chains recognize CMV antigens. Trimming of TCR beta V- and J-genes showed a link, identified in a later analysis, to a missense DCLRE1C variant.

As to this clone: Its antigen is unidentified.

A multiplex PCR was run with 60 Vbeta primers and 13 Jbeta primers. The protocol was immunoSEQ multiplex PCR, while the TCRdb copy is restricted to in-frame clones and leaves out a portion. This sample carries fewer than 85,000 clones, around 78% of them seen once, and the ten largest clones take around 5.8%. What was sequenced was PBMCs. The origin of this receptor is a male donor in good health and CMV-seropositive.

For the CDR3, the DNA is TGTGCCAGCAGGCCCCGGGAGGCCAAAAACATTCAGTACTTC. Translating gives CASRPREAKNIQYF. This rearrangement joins TRBV7-2 to TRBJ2-4; maybe TRBD2 (6 bases). This CDR3 has 14 amino acids. Germline CDR1 SGHTA, CDR2 FQGNSA. The V gene lost 6 bases and the J gene lost 1 base, with 10 bases spanning the gap.